Listed below are T cell receptor beta chains from one sample, sequenced in a study of T-cell memory formation after mild COVID-19. MiXCR, applied by TCRdb to the 5' RACE reads, yields one record per CDR3 protein. The table includes roughly 510,000 distinct CDR3 sequences, around 15% detected once. Sequencing input: PBMCs or a T cell subset sorted from them (not recorded which). The receptors originated from an adult woman who had mild COVID-19 (a few samples of this study predate the infection). Cell type and time point are not known. Both conserved end residues are trimmed from each CDR3.

>TRBJ2-3|TRBV4-1
ASSQRLAGGLSDTQY
>TRBJ2-3|TRBV12-3/TRBV12-4
ASSPPSGDTDTQY
>TRBJ2-7|TRBV20-1
SARGSTWADEQY
>TRBJ1-1|TRBV19
ASSPGARYTEAF
>TRBJ1-1|TRBV7-8
ARSLGGGGTEAF
>TRBJ2-2|TRBV3-1
ASSQVSAGDTGELF
>TRBJ2-3|TRBV7-9
ASSERDRAADTQY
>TRBJ2-7|TRBV24-1
ATSDSGTGSYEQY
>TRBJ2-7|TRBV18
ASSLDRDRGFYEQY
>TRBJ2-3|TRBV7-9
ASSSIRDRQY
>TRBJ2-7|TRBV12-3/TRBV12-4
ASSPQAVGSYEQY
>TRBJ1-1|TRBV7-9
ASSREGGMDEAF
>TRBJ2-7|TRBV7-3
ASSLTPRGYEQY
>TRBJ1-1|TRBV6-5
ASSYSTQGGTEAF
>TRBJ1-1|TRBV12-3/TRBV12-4
ASSFARGLNTEAF
>TRBJ2-3|TRBV15
ATSRDRRTSGTYSTDTQY
>TRBJ1-1|TRBV14
ASSPSQGFMNTEAF
>TRBJ2-2|TRBV29-1
STRERVTGELF
>TRBJ1-2|TRBV7-9
ASSSRSSGYT
>TRBJ2-3|TRBV29-1
SVKTVLLGTQY
>TRBJ2-1|TRBV25-1
ASSEGYNEQF
>TRBJ1-1|TRBV20-1
SARWGMNTEAF
>TRBJ2-1|TRBV30
AWGSMGARYNEQF
>TRBJ2-1|TRBV5-1
ASRGFSSYNEQF
>TRBJ1-2|TRBV24-1
ATSDPGTGGSYGYT
>TRBJ1-1|TRBV9
ASSLASDPNTEAF
>TRBJ2-1|TRBV4-2
ASSPPRDRGEQF
>TRBJ1-1|TRBV6-6
ASSYSPGQVPTEAF
>TRBJ2-7|TRBV7-2
ASSFSRGEQY
>TRBJ2-5|TRBV24-1
ATSQTGPQETQY
>TRBJ2-3|TRBV5-1
ASSPGLANPDTQY
>TRBJ2-3|TRBV24-1
ATQGPGDTQY
>TRBJ2-4|TRBV15
ATSSEQGAKNIQY
>TRBJ1-1|TRBV24-1
ATSDGTENTEAF